The rows below give T cell receptor beta chains drawn from one sample of a study of T cell responses to AZD1222 COVID-19 vaccine. Sequenced by immunoSEQ multiplex PCR; TCRdb stores in-frame clones only, minus some. The table shows 80,000 or so clones, with around nine tenths occurring only once. The sequencing here drew on peripheral blood, taken on day 0 of MenACWY control vaccination. These TCRs come from an adult in good health. CDR3s include the opening cysteine and the closing phenylalanine or tryptophan. D genes are given only for firm matches. Size is stated for part of the rows, as once, few or many counts, or as a class when the clone is expanded.

>NA|TRBJ1-1|NA|TRBV7-9
TGTGCCAGCACCAACCTCAACACCCCTCGGAAGACTGAAGCTTTCTTT
CASTNLNTPRKTEAFF
>medium-sized|TRBJ2-2|TRBD2|TRBV6-5
TGTGCCAGCCAGCGGGAGGGGAGCACCGGGGAGCTGTTTTTT
CASQREGSTGELFF
>NA|TRBJ2-7|TRBD2|TRBV27
TGTGCCAGCAAACCAATGGGGTTAGCGGGAATAATCTTC
CASKPMGLAGIIF
>few|TRBJ2-5|NA|TRBV20-1
TGCAGTGCTCCCGGTGAGACCCAGTACTTC
CSAPGETQYF
>NA|TRBJ2-1|NA|TRBV10-2
TGCGCCAGCACGGGCGGTAACGAGCAGTTCTTC
CASTGGNEQFF
>NA|TRBJ2-1|NA|TRBV7-2
TGTGCCAGCAGCTTATCACTTGGAGGTGAGCAGTTCTTC
CASSLSLGGEQFF
>NA|TRBJ1-2|NA|TRBV9
TGTGCCAGCAGCGTAGGCCCCCCCAGGGGTGACTATGGCTACACCTTC
CASSVGPPRGDYGYTF
>NA|TRBJ1-5|TRBD1|TRBV9
TGTGCCAGCAGCCCTACAGGGGGAGGTCAGCCCCAGCATTTT
CASSPTGGGQPQHF
>NA|TRBJ1-1|NA|TRBV27
TGTGCCAGCAGTTCTAGGAAGGGAGGGCTGGTGAACACTGAAGCTTTCTTT
CASSSRKGGLVNTEAFF
>NA|TRBJ1-6|TRBD1|TRBV28
TGTGCCAGCAGTTCCCCGGGACAGGGGTTTTCACCCCTCCACTTT
CASSSPGQGFSPLHF
>NA|TRBJ1-1|TRBD1|TRBV7-8
TGTGCCAGCAGCTTAGCGCAATGGGACAGAGAAGCTTTCTTT
CASSLAQWDREAFF
>NA|TRBJ1-1|NA|TRBV7-2
TGTGCCAGCAGCCTCCAGGCTTGGAACACTGAAGCTTTCTTT
CASSLQAWNTEAFF
>NA|TRBJ2-3|NA|TRBV4-3
TGCGCCAGCAGCCAAGACCCCGGAGGGACAGATACGCAGTATTTT
CASSQDPGGTDTQYF
>NA|TRBJ2-5|NA|TRBV5-6
TGTGCCAGCAGCGCACTCGTGAGGCCTGGGGAGACCCAGTACTTC
CASSALVRPGETQYF
>NA|TRBJ1-2|NA|TRBV10-3
TGTGCCATCAGTGAGACCAGGCAGACACACCACTATGGCTACACCTTC
CAISETRQTHHYGYTF
>NA|TRBJ1-5|NA|TRBV2
TGTGCCAGCAGCGCCCAGGGGCTAGGAAATCAGCCCCAGCATTTT
CASSAQGLGNQPQHF
>NA|TRBJ2-1|TRBD2|TRBV11-3
TGTGCCAGCAGCCTTATGGCGGGAGTTTCCTCCTACAATGAGCAGTTCTTC
CASSLMAGVSSYNEQFF
>NA|TRBJ1-5|NA|TRBV7-2
TGTGCCAGCAGCTTAGGAGGAGATCGACGGGTCCAGCCCCAGCATTTT
CASSLGGDRRVQPQHF
>NA|TRBJ2-2|NA|TRBV4-3
TGCGCCAGCAGCCAAGATGAGGGCAGCGGGGAGCTGTTTTTT
CASSQDEGSGELFF
>NA|TRBJ2-7|NA|TRBV5-5
TGTGCCAGCAGCTCCGGGAACGACGAGCAGTACTTC
CASSSGNDEQYF
>NA|TRBJ1-2|NA|TRBV5-1
TGCGCCAGCAGCTCCATGGCTTGGGACTATGGCTACACCTTC
CASSSMAWDYGYTF
>NA|TRBJ2-5|NA|TRBV6-5
TGTGCCAGCAGTACCCCCAGGGGGGAAGAGACCCAGTACTTC
CASSTPRGEETQYF
>NA|TRBJ2-2|TRBD2|TRBV24-1
TGTGCCACCGGGACTAGCGGGATCGACACCGGGGAGCTGTTTTTT
CATGTSGIDTGELFF
>NA|TRBJ2-3|TRBD2|TRBV24-1
TGTGCCACCAGCGACACGGGAGGGACAGATACGCAGTATTTT
CATSDTGGTDTQYF
>NA|TRBJ2-5|TRBD2|TRBV10-2
TGCGCCAGCAGTGAGTCTGAGCGGGAGGGCTGGGAGACCCAGTACTTC
CASSESEREGWETQYF
>NA|TRBJ1-2|TRBD1|TRBV28
TGTGCCAGCACCCCGGGACAGCGTCCCTATGGCTACACCTTC
CASTPGQRPYGYTF
>NA|TRBJ2-7|NA|TRBV4-1
TGCGCCAGCAGCCAAGATGATATAGGGACTCATTCCTACGAGCAGTACTTC
CASSQDDIGTHSYEQYF
>NA|TRBJ2-5|NA|TRBV29-1
TGCAGCGGGCCGGGATGTAAAGAGACCCAGTACTTC
CSGPGCKETQYF
>NA|TRBJ2-2|NA|TRBV19
TGTGCCAGTAGTATCGACATCACCGGGGAGCTGTTTTTT
CASSIDITGELFF
>NA|TRBJ2-7|TRBD2|TRBV6-6
TGTGCCAGCAGTGGATCGGGACTAGCGGGAGGGAAAAACTCCTACGAGCAGTACTTC
CASSGSGLAGGKNSYEQYF
>NA|TRBJ2-3|TRBD2|TRBV12-3/TRBV12-4
TGTGCCAGCGGCACTAGCGGCACAGATACGCAGTATTTT
CASGTSGTDTQYF
>NA|TRBJ2-3|NA|TRBV27
TGTGCCAGCAGCCGAATTAGCGAGGATACGCAGTATTTT
CASSRISEDTQYF
>NA|TRBJ1-3|NA|TRBV12-3/TRBV12-4
TGTGCCAGCAACCGCCAGGCTGGAAACACCATATATTTT
CASNRQAGNTIYF
>NA|TRBJ1-2|NA|TRBV11-2
TGTGCCAGCAGCCCCATGGAGGGGCCTTTCTATGGCTACACCTTC
CASSPMEGPFYGYTF
>NA|TRBJ2-1|NA|TRBV27
TGTGCCAGCGGCAGGGATGAGGCTTTAAATGAGCAGTTCTTC
CASGRDEALNEQFF
>NA|TRBJ2-4|NA|TRBV7-2
TGTGCCAGCGGGCAGGACGGGGTTGAAAACATTCAGTACTTC
CASGQDGVENIQYF
>NA|TRBJ2-2|NA|TRBV27
TGTGCCAGCAGTCCCCTCCGGGTCTCAAGTTCCACCGGGGAGCTGTTTTTT
CASSPLRVSSSTGELFF
>NA|TRBJ2-5|TRBD1|TRBV19
TGTGCCAGTAAAGGGACAGGGGAGTCTGACTACCAAGAGACCCAGTACTTC
CASKGTGESDYQETQYF
>NA|TRBJ2-2|TRBD1|TRBV25-1
TGTGCCAGCAGTGCCGGGACAGGGTGGTTGGCCGGGGAGCTGTTTTTT
CASSAGTGWLAGELFF
>NA|TRBJ1-1|NA|TRBV5-1
TGCGCCAGCAGCTTGCCCCCCGGGCAGAACACTGAAGCTTTCTTT
CASSLPPGQNTEAFF
>once|TRBJ2-7|NA|TRBV7-9
TGTGCCAGCAGCTTGGGGGGGCAAAGGGACGAGCAGTACTTC
CASSLGGQRDEQYF
>NA|TRBJ1-6|NA|TRBV7-2
TGTGCCAGCAGCTTAGAATTCGGTGCAAATTCACCCCTCCACTTT
CASSLEFGANSPLHF
>few|TRBJ1-5|NA|TRBV4-3
TGCGCCAGCAGCCAAGGGGATCAGCCCCAGCATTTT
CASSQGDQPQHF
>NA|TRBJ1-2|NA|TRBV28
TGTGCCAGTACTATGGTTATACAGGGAGGAAGGAGCTACACCTTC
CASTMVIQGGRSYTF
>few|TRBJ1-2|NA|TRBV7-2
TGTGCCAGCAGCTTAGGATTTTCCGATTCATATGGCTACACCTTC
CASSLGFSDSYGYTF
>NA|TRBJ2-3|NA|TRBV4-3
TGCGCCAGCAGCCAAGACAGGACAGCAGCAACGGATACGCAGTATTTT
CASSQDRTAATDTQYF
>NA|TRBJ2-2|NA|TRBV5-1
TGCGCCAGCAGTGAAGGGACCGGGGAGCTGTTTTTT
CASSEGTGELFF
>once|TRBJ1-1|NA|TRBV19
TGTGCCAGTAGTATAGTGGGGTCGAACACTGAAGCTTTCTTT
CASSIVGSNTEAFF
>NA|TRBJ1-1|TRBD1|TRBV7-8
TGTGCCAGCAGCCCGCAAACAGGGGACTCTGAAGCTTTCTTT
CASSPQTGDSEAFF
>NA|TRBJ2-1|TRBD2|TRBV7-9
TGTGCCAGCAGCCCCAGCGGGGGGGCCTACAATGAGCAGTTCTTC
CASSPSGGAYNEQFF
>NA|TRBJ2-3|NA|TRBV19
TGTGCCAGTAGTATTTCACAGGGGAGGGCAGATACGCAGTATTTT
CASSISQGRADTQYF
>NA|TRBJ1-2|TRBD1|TRBV7-9
TGTGCCAGCAGCCGAGGACAGGGTAGACGGTACACCTTC
CASSRGQGRRYTF
>NA|TRBJ2-7|TRBD1|TRBV7-2
TGTGCCAGCAGCTTCATGGCCAGGGGGAAGGACTACGAGCAGTACTTC
CASSFMARGKDYEQYF
>once|TRBJ1-5|NA|TRBV20-1
TGCAGTGCTAGTGGGGTAGAAGCGGGACATAGCAATCAGCCCCAGCATTTT
CSASGVEAGHSNQPQHF
>NA|TRBJ2-3|NA|TRBV4-1
TGCGCCAGCAGCCAACCGTCCGAGGGTAGCAGCGCCGGTACGCAGTATTTT
CASSQPSEGSSAGTQYF